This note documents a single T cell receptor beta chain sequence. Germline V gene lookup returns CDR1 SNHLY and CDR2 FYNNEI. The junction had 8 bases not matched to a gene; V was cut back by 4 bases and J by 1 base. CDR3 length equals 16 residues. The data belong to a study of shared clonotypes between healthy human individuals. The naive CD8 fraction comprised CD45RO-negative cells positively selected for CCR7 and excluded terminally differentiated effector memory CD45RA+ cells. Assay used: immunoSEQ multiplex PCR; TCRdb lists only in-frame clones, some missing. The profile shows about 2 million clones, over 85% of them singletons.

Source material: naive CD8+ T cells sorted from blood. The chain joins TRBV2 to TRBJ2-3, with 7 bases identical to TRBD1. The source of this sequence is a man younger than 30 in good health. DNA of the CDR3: TGTGCCAGCAGTGTCGACACCGGGACAGGCACAGATACGCAGTATTTT. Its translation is CASSVDTGTGTDTQYF.